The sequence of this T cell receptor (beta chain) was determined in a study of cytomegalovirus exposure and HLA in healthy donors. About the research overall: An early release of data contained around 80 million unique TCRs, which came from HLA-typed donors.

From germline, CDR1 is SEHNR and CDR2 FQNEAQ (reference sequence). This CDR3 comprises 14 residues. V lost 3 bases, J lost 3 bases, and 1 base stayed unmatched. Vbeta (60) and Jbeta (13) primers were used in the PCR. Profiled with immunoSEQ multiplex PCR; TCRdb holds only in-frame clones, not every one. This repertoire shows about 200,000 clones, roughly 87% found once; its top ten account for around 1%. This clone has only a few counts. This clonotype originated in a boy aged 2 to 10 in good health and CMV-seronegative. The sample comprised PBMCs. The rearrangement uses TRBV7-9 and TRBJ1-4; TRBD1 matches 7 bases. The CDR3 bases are TGTGCCAGCAGCTTTGGGACAGCTAATGAAAAACTGTTTTTT. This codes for CASSFGTANEKLFF.